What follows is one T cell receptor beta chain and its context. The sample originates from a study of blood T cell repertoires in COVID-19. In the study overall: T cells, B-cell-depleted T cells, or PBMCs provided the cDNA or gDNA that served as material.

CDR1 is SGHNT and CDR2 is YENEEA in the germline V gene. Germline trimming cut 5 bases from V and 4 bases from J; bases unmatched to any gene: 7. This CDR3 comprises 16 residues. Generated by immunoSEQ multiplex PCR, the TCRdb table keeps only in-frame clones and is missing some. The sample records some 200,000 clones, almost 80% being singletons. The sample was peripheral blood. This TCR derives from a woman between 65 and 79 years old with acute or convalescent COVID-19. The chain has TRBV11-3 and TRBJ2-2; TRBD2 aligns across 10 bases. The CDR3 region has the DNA TGTGCCAGCAGCCAAAGCGGGAGGGCAGCCACCGGGGAGCTGTTTTTT. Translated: CASSQSGRAATGELFF.